This entry describes one T cell receptor beta chain. Antigen specificity is unknown. The table came from immunoSEQ multiplex PCR; TCRdb's copy has only in-frame clones and leaves some out. This sample yields about 85,000 clones, of which 80% to 95% are seen a single time; roughly 2.6% belongs to the top ten. There are 17 residues in the CDR3. From germline, CDR1 is MGHRA and CDR2 YSYEKL. The V and J ends lost 0 bases and 4 bases, in that order; junction bases with no gene match: 7. Every patient was affected by relapse after autologous stem cell transplantation, while exposure to brentuximab vedotin was not uniform. The entry originates in a study of PD-1 blockade in classical Hodgkin lymphoma. Across the study: A 3 mg/kg intravenous dose of nivolumab was received by patients every 2 weeks.

Overall study results and limits: Lower baseline TCR diversity was reported for newly diagnosed patients than for healthy donors.

The chain links TRBV4-1 to TRBJ2-3, with 10 bases aligning to TRBD2. This TCR was recovered from a human donor with classical Hodgkin lymphoma. This specimen consisted of peripheral blood mononuclear cells (PBMCs), obtained before the second cycle of nivolumab. The CDR3 reads CASSQDLAGVFADTQYF. The CDR3 DNA reads TGCGCCAGCAGCCAAGACCTAGCGGGAGTTTTTGCAGATACGCAGTATTTT.